This paragraph covers one T cell receptor (beta chain) sequence. Its antigen specificity is not known. Per-nucleotide qualities are absent, and no much larger clonotype sits a single base away. This sample stems from a study of blood T cell repertoires in COVID-19 (dated by TCRdb to the early 2020s). Broadly, across the study: Collaborator samples came from the United States, Italy and Spain and covered acute and convalescent phases of COVID-19. The material from the prospective study consisted of cDNA or gDNA derived from T cells, B-cell-depleted T cells, or PBMCs. Deeply sampled blood TCRbeta repertoires from subjects exposed to, actively infected with, or recovered from COVID-19 were included in the dataset. A freely available public database, intended as a resource for researchers studying the immune response to SARS-CoV-2, is where the repertoires were released. The samples were drawn from the first 160 participants of the ongoing ImmuneRACE study and from 950 to 1,500 subjects provided by 6 global collaborators. Nearly every sample came with metadata listing a de-identified subject ID, COVID-19 status, age in years and sex. Where available, HLA class I and class II types were obtained from metadata supplied by the sample provider rather than from assay-based typing. Points the paper makes about the study in general: The quantity of clinical and demographic metadata differed by source and by participant and was supplied without curation.

The CDR3 goes from the cysteine to the phenylalanine over 16 residues. This entry keeps only the CDR3 DNA: 48 bases, framed from base 1. For this chain, trimming is 1 base at the V end and 2 bases at the J end, and the number of junction bases without a gene match is 8. The germline V gene (reference sequence) specifies LGHDT as CDR1 and YNNKEL as CDR2. Each collaborating institution followed its own protocols to collect whole blood in K2EDTA tubes. For TCRbeta analysis, collaborators shipped samples in one of three forms: frozen whole blood, isolated PBMCs, or DNA extracted from either of those sample types. TCRbeta CDR3 regions were amplified from genomic DNA using the immunoSEQ Assay, a bias-controlled multiplex PCR. As for how the authors treated the data: Within the assay, amplification of reference gene primers was used to estimate how many nucleated cells each sample contained. To quantify the absolute abundance of each unique TCRbeta CDR3 rearrangement, sequence reads were collapsed and filtered. For each sample, productive Simpson clonality was calculated by taking the square root of Simpson's diversity index across productive rearrangements. Sourced from immuneACCESS, this table was stored by TCRdb with only in-frame sequences that have V and J called. A share of the clones is absent; for the studies checked, an unresolved V gene accounts for under half, and the remainder has no known explanation. Clonal size and the V and J genes are those of that table, whereas D and trimming came from the DNA. In all, the sample holds some 85,000 clones, and about 80% of those were seen once. 15% to 20% of the sample comes from the top ten.

The V gene is TRBV3-1 (or the pseudogene TRBV3-2) and the J gene is TRBJ2-7; 7 central bases correspond to TRBD2. The clonotype originates from a woman of 80 years or more with acute or convalescent COVID-19. The sample comprised peripheral blood. The DNA is TGTGCCAGCAGCCAAGGGTTGGGAGGGGTCACCTACGAGCAGTACTTC. The translation is CASSQGLGGVTYEQYF.